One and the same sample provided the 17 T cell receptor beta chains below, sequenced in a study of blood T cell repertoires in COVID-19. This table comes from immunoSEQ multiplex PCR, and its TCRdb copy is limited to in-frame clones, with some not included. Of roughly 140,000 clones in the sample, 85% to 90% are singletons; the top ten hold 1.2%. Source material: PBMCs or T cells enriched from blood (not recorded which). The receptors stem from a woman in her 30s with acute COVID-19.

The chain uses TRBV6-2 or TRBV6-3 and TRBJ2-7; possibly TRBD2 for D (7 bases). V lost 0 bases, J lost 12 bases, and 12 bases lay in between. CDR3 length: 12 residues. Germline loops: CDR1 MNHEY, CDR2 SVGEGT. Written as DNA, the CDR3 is TGTGCCAGCAGTTACTCGATCGGGGGGCCGTACTTC. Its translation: CASSYSIGGPYF.

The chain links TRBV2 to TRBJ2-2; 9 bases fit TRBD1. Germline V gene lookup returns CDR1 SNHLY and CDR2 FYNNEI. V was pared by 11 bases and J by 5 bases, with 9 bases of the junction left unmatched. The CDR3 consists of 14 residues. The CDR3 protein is CASGTGLLTGELFF. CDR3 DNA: TGTGCCTCCGGGACAGGGCTGTTAACCGGGGAGCTGTTTTTT.

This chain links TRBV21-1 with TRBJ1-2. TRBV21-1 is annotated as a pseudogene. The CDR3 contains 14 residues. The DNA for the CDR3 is TGTGCCAGCAGCAAAATGGCGGGGATGAATGGCTACACCTTC. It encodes CASSKMAGMNGYTF.

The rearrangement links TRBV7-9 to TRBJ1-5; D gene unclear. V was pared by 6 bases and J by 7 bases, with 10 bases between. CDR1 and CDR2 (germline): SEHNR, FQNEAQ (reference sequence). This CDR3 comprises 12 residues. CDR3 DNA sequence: TGTGCCAGCAGTGCGGAGCAACAGCCCCAGCATTTT. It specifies CASSAEQQPQHF.

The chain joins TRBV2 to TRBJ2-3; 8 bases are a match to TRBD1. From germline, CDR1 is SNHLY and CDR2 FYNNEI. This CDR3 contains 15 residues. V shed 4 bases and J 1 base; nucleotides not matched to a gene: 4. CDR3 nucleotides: TGTGCCAGCAGTGGACAGGGGCAGGGCACAGATACGCAGTATTTT. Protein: CASSGQGQGTDTQYF.

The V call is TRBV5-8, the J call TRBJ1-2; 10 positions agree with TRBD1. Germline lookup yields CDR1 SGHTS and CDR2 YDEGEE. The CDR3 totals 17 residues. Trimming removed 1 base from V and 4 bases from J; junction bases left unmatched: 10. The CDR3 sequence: CASSLRDRGLGGYGYTF. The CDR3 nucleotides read TGTGCCAGCAGCTTGCGGGACAGGGGCCTCGGGGGCTATGGCTACACCTTC.

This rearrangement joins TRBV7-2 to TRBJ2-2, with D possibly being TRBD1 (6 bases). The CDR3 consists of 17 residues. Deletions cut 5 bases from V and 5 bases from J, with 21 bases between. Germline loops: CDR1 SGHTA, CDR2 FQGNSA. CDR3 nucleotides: TGTGCCAGCAGCCCTCTTAGGGGGTTACAGGGAACCGGGGAGCTGTTTTTT. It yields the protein CASSPLRGLQGTGELFF. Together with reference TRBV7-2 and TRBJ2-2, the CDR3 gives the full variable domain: GAGVSQSPSNKVTEKGKDVELRCDPISGHTALYWYRQSLGQGLEFLIYFQGNSAPDKSGLPSDRFSAERTGGSVSTLTIQRTQQEDSAVYLCASSPLRGLQGTGELFFGEGSRLTVL.

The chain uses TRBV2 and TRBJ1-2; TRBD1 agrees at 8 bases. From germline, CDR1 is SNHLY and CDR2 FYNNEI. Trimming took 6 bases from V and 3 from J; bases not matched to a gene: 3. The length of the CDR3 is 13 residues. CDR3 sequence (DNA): TGTGCCAGCAGGACGACAGGGGACTATGGCTACACCTTC. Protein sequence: CASRTTGDYGYTF.

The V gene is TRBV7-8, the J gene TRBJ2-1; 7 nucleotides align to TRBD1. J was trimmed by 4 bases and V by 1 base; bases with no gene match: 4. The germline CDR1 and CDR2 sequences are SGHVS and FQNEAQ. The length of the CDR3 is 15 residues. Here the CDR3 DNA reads TGTGCCAGCAGCTTAGTCGGACAGGCTTACAATGAGCAGTTCTTC. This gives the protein CASSLVGQAYNEQFF.

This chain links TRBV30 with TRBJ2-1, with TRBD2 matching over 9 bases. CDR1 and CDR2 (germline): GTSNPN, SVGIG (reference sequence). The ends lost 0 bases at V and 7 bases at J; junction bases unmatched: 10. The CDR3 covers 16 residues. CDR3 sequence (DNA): TGTGCCTGGAGTGTAAGGGGCGGGAGGGCCAGAAATGAGCAGTTCTTC. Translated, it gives CAWSVRGGRARNEQFF. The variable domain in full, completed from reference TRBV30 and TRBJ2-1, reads SQTIHQWPATLVQPVGSPLSLECTVEGTSNPNLYWYRQAAGRGLQLLFYSVGIGQISSEVPQNLSASRPQDRQFILSSKKLLLSDSGFYLCAWSVRGGRARNEQFFGPGTRLTVL.

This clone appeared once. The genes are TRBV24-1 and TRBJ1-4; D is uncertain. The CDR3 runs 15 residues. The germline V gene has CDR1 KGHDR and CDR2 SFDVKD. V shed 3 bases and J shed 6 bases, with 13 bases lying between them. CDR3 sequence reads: CATSDPRAADEKLFF. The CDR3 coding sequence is TGTGCCACCAGTGATCCGAGGGCTGCGGATGAAAAACTGTTTTTT.

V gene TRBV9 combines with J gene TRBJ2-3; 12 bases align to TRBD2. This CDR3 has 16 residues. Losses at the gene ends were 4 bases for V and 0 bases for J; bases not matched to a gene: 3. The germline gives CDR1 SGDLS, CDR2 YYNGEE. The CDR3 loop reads CASSYGTSGSTDTQYF. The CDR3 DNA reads TGTGCCAGCAGCTATGGGACTAGCGGGAGCACAGATACGCAGTATTTT.

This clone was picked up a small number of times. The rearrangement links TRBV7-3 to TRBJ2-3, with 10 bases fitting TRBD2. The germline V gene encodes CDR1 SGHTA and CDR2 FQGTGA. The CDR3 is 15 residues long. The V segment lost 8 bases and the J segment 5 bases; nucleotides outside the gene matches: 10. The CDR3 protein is CASAAAGGPGDTQYF. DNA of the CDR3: TGTGCCAGCGCTGCAGCGGGAGGGCCAGGAGATACGCAGTATTTT.

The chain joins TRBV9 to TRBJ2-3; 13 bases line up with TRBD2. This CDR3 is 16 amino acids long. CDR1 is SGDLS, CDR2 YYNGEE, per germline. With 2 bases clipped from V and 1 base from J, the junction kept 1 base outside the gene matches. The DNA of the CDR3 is TGTGCCAGCAGCGTTACTAGCGGGAGGGGCACAGATACGCAGTATTTT. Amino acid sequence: CASSVTSGRGTDTQYF.

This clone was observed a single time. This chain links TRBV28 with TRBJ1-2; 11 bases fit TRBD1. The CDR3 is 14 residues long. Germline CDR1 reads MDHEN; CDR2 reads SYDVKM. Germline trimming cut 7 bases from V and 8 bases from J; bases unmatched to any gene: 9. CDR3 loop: CASTRGQGVEGYTF. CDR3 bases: TGTGCCAGCACCCGGGGACAGGGGGTGGAGGGCTACACCTTC.

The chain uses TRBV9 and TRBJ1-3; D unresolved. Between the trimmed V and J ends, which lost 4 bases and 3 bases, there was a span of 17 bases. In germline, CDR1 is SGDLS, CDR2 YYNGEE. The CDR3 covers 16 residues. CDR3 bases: TGTGCCAGCAGCCCCCCCGGGTTAACCTTTGGAAACACCATATATTTT. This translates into CASSPPGLTFGNTIYF.

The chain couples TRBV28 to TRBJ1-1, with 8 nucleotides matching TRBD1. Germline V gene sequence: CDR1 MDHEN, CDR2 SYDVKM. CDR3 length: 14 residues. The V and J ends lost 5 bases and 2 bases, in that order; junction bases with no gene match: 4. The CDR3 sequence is CASSHGTGNTEAFF. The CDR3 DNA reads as TGTGCCAGCAGTCACGGGACAGGTAACACTGAAGCTTTCTTT. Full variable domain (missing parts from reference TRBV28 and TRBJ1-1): DVKVTQSSRYLVKRTGEKVFLECVQDMDHENMFWYRQDPGLGLRLIYFSYDVKMKEKGDIPEGYSVSREKKERFSLILESASTNQTSMYLCASSHGTGNTEAFFGQGTRLTVV.